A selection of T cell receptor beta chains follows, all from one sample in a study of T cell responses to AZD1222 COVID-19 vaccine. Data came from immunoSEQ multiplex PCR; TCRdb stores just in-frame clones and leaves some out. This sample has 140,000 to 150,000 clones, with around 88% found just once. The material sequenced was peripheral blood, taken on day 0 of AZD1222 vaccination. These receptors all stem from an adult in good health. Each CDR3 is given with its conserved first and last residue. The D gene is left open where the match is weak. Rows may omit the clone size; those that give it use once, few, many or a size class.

CDR3: CASSSQHSYNSPLHF; DNA: TGTGCCAGCAGCTCCCAGCACTCCTATAATTCACCCCTCCACTTT; size: once; V: TRBV7-8; J: TRBJ1-6; D: .
CDR3: CASTPERSGNTIYF; DNA: TGTGCCAGCACCCCAGAGCGGTCCGGAAACACCATATATTTT; size: .; V: TRBV7-2; J: TRBJ1-3; D: .
CDR3: CASSQRRIAGGAYEQYF; DNA: TGTGCCAGCAGCCAGCGCAGAATAGCGGGGGGGGCCTACGAGCAGTACTTC; size: .; V: TRBV3-1/TRBV3-2; J: TRBJ2-7; D: TRBD2
CDR3: CASSKGPDRVETQYF; DNA: TGTGCCAGCAGCAAAGGGCCCGACAGGGTGGAGACCCAGTACTTC; size: .; V: TRBV21-1; J: TRBJ2-5; D: .
CDR3: CASSLKLADTDTQYF; DNA: TGTGCCAGCAGCTTAAAGCTAGCGGACACAGATACGCAGTATTTT; size: .; V: TRBV7-9; J: TRBJ2-3; D: TRBD2
CDR3: CASSLAAQGLINSPLHF; DNA: TGTGCCAGCAGCTTAGCCGCTCAGGGACTGATCAATTCACCCCTCCACTTT; size: .; V: TRBV7-8; J: TRBJ1-6; D: .
CDR3: CASRTGTGGYEQYF; DNA: TGTGCCAGCAGGACCGGGACAGGGGGGTACGAGCAGTACTTC; size: .; V: TRBV7-8; J: TRBJ2-7; D: TRBD1
CDR3: CASRGNYGYTF; DNA: TGTGCCAGCAGGGGAAACTATGGCTACACCTTC; size: few; V: TRBV28; J: TRBJ1-2; D: .
CDR3: CARKILGQDGYTF; DNA: TGTGCCAGGAAGATACTTGGGCAGGACGGCTACACCTTC; size: .; V: TRBV27; J: TRBJ1-2; D: .
CDR3: CASSLGEGTGELFF; DNA: TGTGCCAGCAGCTTGGGGGAGGGCACCGGGGAGCTGTTTTTT; size: .; V: TRBV5-4; J: TRBJ2-2; D: TRBD2
CDR3: CAISAGGEYNEQFF; DNA: TGTGCCATCAGTGCAGGGGGCGAATACAATGAGCAGTTCTTC; size: few; V: TRBV10-3; J: TRBJ2-1; D: TRBD1
CDR3: CASSPPGRGGLGYTF; DNA: TGTGCCAGCTCACCACCGGGTCGGGGAGGGCTTGGCTACACCTTC; size: .; V: TRBV18; J: TRBJ1-2; D: .
CDR3: CSVEDPNRNTEAFF; DNA: TGCAGCGTTGAAGATCCTAACCGCAACACTGAAGCTTTCTTT; size: .; V: TRBV29-1; J: TRBJ1-1; D: .
CDR3: CASSFTGGTGPPYEQYF; DNA: TGCGCCAGCAGCTTTACAGGGGGAACAGGTCCCCCCTACGAGCAGTACTTC; size: .; V: TRBV5-1; J: TRBJ2-7; D: TRBD1
CDR3: CASSAPGTSSSNNEQFF; DNA: TGTGCCAGCAGCGCCCCCGGGACTTCCTCTTCCAACAATGAGCAGTTCTTC; size: .; V: TRBV7-3; J: TRBJ2-1; D: .
CDR3: CSVERQGLEAFF; DNA: TGCAGCGTTGAACGGCAGGGTCTTGAAGCTTTCTTT; size: .; V: TRBV29-1; J: TRBJ1-1; D: .
CDR3: CASSRQRLGYGYTF; DNA: TGTGCCAGCAGCCGACAGCGGCTAGGCTATGGCTACACCTTC; size: once; V: TRBV28; J: TRBJ1-2; D: .
CDR3: CASSFRTGALANYGYTF; DNA: TGTGCCAGCAGCTTCCGGACAGGGGCCCTAGCTAACTATGGCTACACCTTC; size: .; V: TRBV21-1; J: TRBJ1-2; D: .
CDR3: CASSPRTGGVEKLFF; DNA: TGTGCCAGCAGTCCTAGGACAGGGGGAGTTGAAAAACTGTTTTTT; size: .; V: TRBV27; J: TRBJ1-4; D: TRBD1
CDR3: CASSEIVGGNQPQHF; DNA: TGTGCCAGCAGTGAAATAGTTGGAGGCAATCAGCCCCAGCATTTT; size: .; V: TRBV2; J: TRBJ1-5; D: .
CDR3: CASSSGAGTAYDGYTF; DNA: TGTGCCAGCAGCTCGGGGGCCGGGACGGCCTATGATGGCTACACCTTC; size: .; V: TRBV5-5; J: TRBJ1-2; D: .
CDR3: CASSPGTGGGNTIYF; DNA: TGCGCCAGCAGCCCGGGGACAGGGGGCGGAAACACCATATATTTT; size: .; V: TRBV5-1; J: TRBJ1-3; D: TRBD1
CDR3: CASSLAQGEQYF; DNA: TGTGCCAGCAGCTTAGCGCAGGGGGAGCAGTACTTC; size: .; V: TRBV7-9; J: TRBJ2-7; D: .
CDR3: CASKRTSGGYTF; DNA: TGTGCCAGCAAAAGGACCTCAGGTGGCTACACCTTC; size: once; V: TRBV25-1; J: TRBJ1-2; D: .
CDR3: CASNKWKDRYDSTFF; DNA: TGTGCCAGTAATAAATGGAAGGACAGGTATGATTCGACTTTCTTT; size: .; V: TRBV19; J: TRBJ1-1; D: TRBD1
CDR3: CASRCTINGFTEAFF; DNA: TGTGCAAGTCGCTGTACGATAAACGGATTCACTGAAGCTTTCTTT; size: .; V: TRBV12-2; J: TRBJ1-1; D: .
CDR3: CASSRDSNYEQYF; DNA: TGTGCCAGCTCCCGGGACAGCAACTACGAGCAGTACTTC; size: once; V: TRBV12-3/TRBV12-4; J: TRBJ2-7; D: TRBD1
CDR3: CASSEAGLAYGYTF; DNA: TGTGCCAGCAGTGAAGCGGGCCTGGCCTATGGCTACACCTTC; size: .; V: TRBV2; J: TRBJ1-2; D: .
CDR3: CASSATLGNRELFF; DNA: TGTGCCAGCAGCGCGACGCTCGGCAACAGGGAGCTGTTTTTT; size: few; V: TRBV4-2; J: TRBJ2-2; D: .